A single sample is the source of the 26 T cell receptor beta chains below, sequenced in a study of T cells in Graves' hyperthyroidism and ophthalmopathy. TCR beta CDR3 regions were amplified from RNA. The TCR CDR3 was amplified in a first-round RT-PCR using the HTBI primer set. TCRdb reprocessed the multiplex PCR reads with MiXCR, giving one entry per CDR3 protein. The repertoire has under 800,000 distinct CDR3 sequences, approximately 14% of them found once; the top ten carry approximately 10%. The material sequenced was blood. The receptors shown here come from a young woman with Graves' hyperthyroidism.

In its sample, this clonotype was seen a few times. CDR3: CASSPTGSSYGYTF. In DNA form, the CDR3 reads TGTGCCAGTAGTCCGACAGGTTCGAGCTATGGCTACACCTTC. V gene TRBV19 combines with J gene TRBJ1-2; D may be TRBD1 (6 bases). The V end lost 5 bases, the J end lost 4 bases, and 14 bases lay between the germline ends. Germline CDR1 and CDR2: LNHDA and SQIVND (reference sequence). The CDR3 length is 14 residues.

This clonotype was counted only a few times. The CDR3 bases are TGTGCCAGCAACCGGGACAGGGGTTCAGAGACCCAGTACTTC. It translates to CASNRDRGSETQYF. This chain joins TRBV6-1 and TRBJ2-5, with TRBD1 matching over 10 bases. J was trimmed by 4 bases and V by 7 bases; bases with no gene match: 6. There are 14 residues in the CDR3. Looked up from germline, CDR1 is MNHNS and CDR2 is SASEGT.

This clonotype was seen a handful of times. The chain recombines TRBV6-4 with TRBJ1-1; a weak D match, TRBD1 (6 bases). The ends were cut back, 6 bases at V and 5 bases at J, with 22 bases in the middle. The CDR3 is 16 amino acids. Germline CDR1 MRHNA, CDR2 SNTAGT. The CDR3 protein is CASRTMYHRVQTEAFF. The CDR3 DNA sequence: TGTGCCAGCAGAACGATGTACCACAGGGTTCAAACTGAAGCTTTCTTT.

There are a few counts of this clonotype. The chain has TRBV12-3 or TRBV12-4 and TRBJ2-7, with 10 bases lining up with TRBD2. The CDR3 is made up of 14 amino acids. With V trimmed by 5 bases and J by 3 bases, 4 bases remained unmatched. This CDR3 reads CASSQTSGRYEQYF. Written as DNA, the CDR3 is TGTGCCAGCAGTCAGACTAGCGGGCGCTACGAGCAGTACTTC.

Ten or more counts support this clonotype. This chain joins TRBV12-3 or TRBV12-4 and TRBJ1-4, with D perhaps TRBD1 (5 bases). The CDR3 loop spans 15 amino acids. V was trimmed by 6 bases and J by 7 bases, leaving 18 bases between them. DNA for the CDR3: TGTGCCAGCAGGCCCGGGACCGCTGGTGGTGAAAAACTGTTTTTT. This sequence encodes CASRPGTAGGEKLFF.

This clonotype was observed at least ten times. The chain carries TRBV7-9 and TRBJ1-4; 10 bases match TRBD1. CDR1 is SEHNR, CDR2 FQNEAQ, per germline (reference sequence). This CDR3 is built from 16 residues. With V trimmed by 5 bases and J by 7 bases, 10 bases remained unmatched. This CDR3 reads CASSDVPGTGVEKLFF. CDR3 coding DNA: TGTGCCAGCAGCGACGTACCGGGGACAGGGGTTGAAAAACTGTTTTTT.

This clonotype was picked up many times. V usage is TRBV28 and J usage is TRBJ1-1; D gene uncertain. This CDR3 comprises 17 residues. Looked up from germline, CDR1 is MDHEN and CDR2 is SYDVKM. Deletions cut 4 bases from V and 2 bases from J, with 20 bases between. The CDR3 here is CASSSLRAWVINTEAFF. CDR3 bases: TGTGCCAGCAGTTCTTTAAGAGCTTGGGTAATCAACACTGAAGCTTTCTTT.

Ten or more counts support this clonotype. This chain connects TRBV30 to TRBJ1-5; unclear D gene. Germline V CDR1 and CDR2: GTSNPN, SVGIG (reference sequence). Trimming shortened V by 0 bases and J by 0 bases, and 9 bases separated the two germline ends. The CDR3 has 15 residues. The CDR3, as DNA: TGTGCCTGGAGTGTGTCCCAGCATAGCAATCAGCCCCAGCATTTT. Its protein is CAWSVSQHSNQPQHF.

The sample holds a few counts of this clonotype. The chain has TRBV6-2 or TRBV6-3 and TRBJ1-5; no clear D. The V end lost 9 bases, the J end lost 2 bases, and 8 bases lay between the germline ends. This CDR3 spans 12 amino acids. CDR1 and CDR2 (germline): MNHEY, SVGEGT. The CDR3 DNA sequence: TGTGCCAGTCGATATCGCAATCAGCCCCAGCATTTT. Translation gives CASRYRNQPQHF.

CDR3 protein: CASSEGPTYEQYF. CDR3 in DNA: TGTGCCAGCAGCGAAGGACCCACCTACGAGCAGTACTTC. This chain connects TRBV7-3 to TRBJ2-7; D remains ambiguous. Germline lookup yields CDR1 SGHTA and CDR2 FQGTGA. The V and J ends lost 5 bases and 2 bases respectively, with 10 bases between them. CDR3 length equals 13 residues.

This chain uses TRBV19 with TRBJ1-2; D is unresolved. Germline V gene data show CDR1 as LNHDA and CDR2 as SQIVND (reference sequence). Trimming took 5 bases from V and 2 from J, leaving 15 bases between them. The CDR3 is 15 residues long. CDR3 in DNA: TGTGCCAGTAGTCCCCCCACCGCGGGCAACTATGGCTACACCTTC. It specifies CASSPPTAGNYGYTF.

The genes are TRBV19 and TRBJ2-3; possible D gene TRBD2, 6 bases. The CDR3 extends over 13 amino acids. Germline lookup yields CDR1 LNHDA and CDR2 SQIVND (reference sequence). V lost 4 bases, J lost 6 bases, and 11 bases lay in between. DNA of the CDR3: TGTGCCAGTAGTAGCGGGACCGAGGATACGCAGTATTTT. Its translation is CASSSGTEDTQYF.

The V and J genes are TRBV6-1 and TRBJ2-2; weak D call: TRBD1 (6 bases). This CDR3 region has 16 residues. Trimming stripped 7 bases from V and 7 bases from J, with 22 bases between. Germline V gene data show CDR1 as MNHNS and CDR2 as SASEGT. The CDR3 here is CASIQGLGGAGGELFF. The CDR3 DNA reads TGTGCCAGCATTCAGGGGCTAGGCGGAGCAGGCGGGGAGCTGTTTTTT.

The chain uses TRBV2 and TRBJ2-2, with D possibly matching TRBD1 (6 bases). From germline, CDR1 is SNHLY and CDR2 FYNNEI. Trimming removed 7 bases at V and 5 bases at J, with 14 bases between. The CDR3 is made up of 14 amino acids. The CDR3 sequence: CASTRDTTTGELFF. Here the CDR3 DNA reads TGTGCCAGCACCCGGGACACCACGACCGGGGAGCTGTTTTTT.

This clonotype was seen at least ten times. The chain has TRBV12-3 or TRBV12-4 and TRBJ2-3, with D possibly matching TRBD2 (6 bases). The CDR3 contains 15 residues. With 7 bases removed from V and 2 bases from J, the gap between germline ends came to 16 bases. The CDR3 is CASNYEGGHTDTQYF. DNA of the CDR3: TGTGCCAGCAACTATGAGGGAGGTCACACAGATACGCAGTATTTT.

This clonotype was observed many times. The rearrangement uses TRBV28 and TRBJ1-3; a weak D match, TRBD1 (6 bases). Between the trimmed V and J ends, which lost 3 bases and 1 base, there was a span of 16 bases. The CDR3 loop spans 17 amino acids. Germline CDR1 and CDR2: MDHEN and SYDVKM. CDR3 DNA: TGTGCCAGCAGTTTGGGGCAGGGGACTGGATCTGGAAACACCATATATTTT. Residues: CASSLGQGTGSGNTIYF.

This clonotype has more than one count but fewer than ten. This may arise from a read error, as a much more abundant clone is one base away. The chain is built from TRBV14 and TRBJ2-1; TRBD2 is a possible D gene (5 bases). Per the germline V gene, CDR1 is SGHDN and CDR2 is FVKESK. This CDR3 is built from 11 residues. V was shortened by 4 bases and J by 7 bases, with 5 bases between the two germline ends. The DNA of the CDR3 is TGTGCCAGCAGCCGGGAGAATGAGCAGTTCTTC. Amino acids: CASSRENEQFF. Full variable domain (missing parts from reference TRBV14 and TRBJ2-1): EAGVTQFPSHSVIEKGQTVTLRCDPISGHDNLYWYRRVMGKEIKFLLHFVKESKQDESGMPNNRFLAERTGGTYSTLKVQPAELEDSGVYFCASSRENEQFFGPGTRLTVL.

This clonotype was observed at least ten times. This chain joins TRBV28 and TRBJ2-7; D remains ambiguous. Trimming left V 2 bases short and J 4 bases short, with 6 bases between. The CDR3 is made up of 12 amino acids. The germline gives CDR1 MDHEN, CDR2 SYDVKM. CDR3 DNA: TGTGCCAGCAGTTTAAAAGAATACGAGCAGTACTTC. It specifies CASSLKEYEQYF.

This chain connects TRBV14 to TRBJ1-2, with TRBD1 matching 8 bases. This CDR3 contains 16 residues. V was clipped by 3 bases and J by 6 bases; unmatched bases: 12. Per the germline V gene, CDR1 is SGHDN and CDR2 is FVKESK. The CDR3 sequence: CASSQRALEQGDGYTF. As DNA, the CDR3 is TGTGCCAGCAGCCAGCGAGCATTAGAACAGGGGGATGGCTACACCTTC.

Worth noting for this clonotype: Likely a read error: the CDR3 ends without its conserved phenylalanine or tryptophan. This chain connects TRBV11-2 to TRBJ1-2; TRBD1 might be the D (5 bases). Germline CDR1 reads SGHAT; CDR2 reads FQNNGV. The CDR3 is 14 amino acids. V gave up 5 bases and J gave up 0 bases, with 10 bases separating them. CDR3 in amino acids: CASSRGLPNYGYTL. As DNA, the CDR3 is TGTGCCAGCAGCCGGGGGTTACCTAACTATGGCTACACCTTG.

This clonotype was counted only a few times. V and J are TRBV7-6 and TRBJ2-1; 8 bases are a match to TRBD1. The V gene end was trimmed by 4 bases and the J gene end by 8 bases; junction bases not matched to a gene: 16. This CDR3 spans 17 amino acids. Germline V gene lookup returns CDR1 SGHVS and CDR2 FNYEAQ. Here the CDR3 DNA reads TGTGCCAGCAGCTCACTACAGGGGGTCCCGTCCTTGGATGAGCAGTTCTTC. It encodes CASSSLQGVPSLDEQFF.

The sample holds one count of this clonotype. The rearrangement uses TRBV6-1 and TRBJ1-2; D possibly corresponds to TRBD1 (5 bases). The CDR3 totals 16 residues. Germline values: CDR1 MNHNS, CDR2 SASEGT. Trimming stripped 7 bases from V and 0 bases from J, with 18 bases between. The CDR3 DNA follows: TGTGCCAGCACCGAAAAGTCAGGGAGGGCTAACTATGGCTACACCTTC. It translates to CASTEKSGRANYGYTF.

The rearrangement joins TRBV7-9 to TRBJ1-2; 7 nucleotides line up with TRBD1. The CDR3 totals 18 residues. The ends lost 4 bases at V and 6 bases at J; junction bases unmatched: 20. CDR1 is SEHNR, CDR2 FQNEAQ, per germline (reference sequence). DNA of the CDR3: TGTGCCAGCAGCTCAGGGGGAGGGACAGCAAGTCGTGGGAATGGCTACACCTTC. It encodes CASSSGGGTASRGNGYTF.

This clonotype was counted many times. V is TRBV20-1 and J is TRBJ2-7; 12 positions match TRBD2. Germline V gene lookup returns CDR1 DFQATT and CDR2 SNEGSKA (reference sequence). The CDR3 contains 14 residues. V shed 6 bases, J shed 6 bases, and the junction held 9 bases outside the gene matches. Here the CDR3 reads CSALRPSGRVEQYF. The CDR3 DNA reads TGCAGTGCCCTGAGGCCTAGCGGGAGGGTCGAGCAGTACTTC.

This clonotype came up many times. The J gene is TRBJ1-1, the V gene TRBV2; D is unresolved. The CDR3 is 12 residues long. Trimming took 7 bases from V and 4 from J, leaving 10 bases between them. The V gene's germline CDR1 is SNHLY and CDR2 FYNNEI. CDR3 DNA: TGTGCCAGCATTATACGGCCCACTGAAGCTTTCTTT. Translating gives CASIIRPTEAFF.

In this sample, this clonotype turned up a few times. J is TRBJ1-5 and V is TRBV4-1; 10 positions agree with TRBD1. The length of the CDR3 is 16 residues. Germline V gives CDR1 MGHRA, CDR2 YSYEKL. Losses at the gene ends were 2 bases for V and 4 bases for J; bases not matched to a gene: 5. CDR3 protein: CASSQRDRGRNQPQHF. The CDR3 DNA reads TGCGCCAGCAGCCAACGCGACAGGGGGCGGAATCAGCCCCAGCATTTT.